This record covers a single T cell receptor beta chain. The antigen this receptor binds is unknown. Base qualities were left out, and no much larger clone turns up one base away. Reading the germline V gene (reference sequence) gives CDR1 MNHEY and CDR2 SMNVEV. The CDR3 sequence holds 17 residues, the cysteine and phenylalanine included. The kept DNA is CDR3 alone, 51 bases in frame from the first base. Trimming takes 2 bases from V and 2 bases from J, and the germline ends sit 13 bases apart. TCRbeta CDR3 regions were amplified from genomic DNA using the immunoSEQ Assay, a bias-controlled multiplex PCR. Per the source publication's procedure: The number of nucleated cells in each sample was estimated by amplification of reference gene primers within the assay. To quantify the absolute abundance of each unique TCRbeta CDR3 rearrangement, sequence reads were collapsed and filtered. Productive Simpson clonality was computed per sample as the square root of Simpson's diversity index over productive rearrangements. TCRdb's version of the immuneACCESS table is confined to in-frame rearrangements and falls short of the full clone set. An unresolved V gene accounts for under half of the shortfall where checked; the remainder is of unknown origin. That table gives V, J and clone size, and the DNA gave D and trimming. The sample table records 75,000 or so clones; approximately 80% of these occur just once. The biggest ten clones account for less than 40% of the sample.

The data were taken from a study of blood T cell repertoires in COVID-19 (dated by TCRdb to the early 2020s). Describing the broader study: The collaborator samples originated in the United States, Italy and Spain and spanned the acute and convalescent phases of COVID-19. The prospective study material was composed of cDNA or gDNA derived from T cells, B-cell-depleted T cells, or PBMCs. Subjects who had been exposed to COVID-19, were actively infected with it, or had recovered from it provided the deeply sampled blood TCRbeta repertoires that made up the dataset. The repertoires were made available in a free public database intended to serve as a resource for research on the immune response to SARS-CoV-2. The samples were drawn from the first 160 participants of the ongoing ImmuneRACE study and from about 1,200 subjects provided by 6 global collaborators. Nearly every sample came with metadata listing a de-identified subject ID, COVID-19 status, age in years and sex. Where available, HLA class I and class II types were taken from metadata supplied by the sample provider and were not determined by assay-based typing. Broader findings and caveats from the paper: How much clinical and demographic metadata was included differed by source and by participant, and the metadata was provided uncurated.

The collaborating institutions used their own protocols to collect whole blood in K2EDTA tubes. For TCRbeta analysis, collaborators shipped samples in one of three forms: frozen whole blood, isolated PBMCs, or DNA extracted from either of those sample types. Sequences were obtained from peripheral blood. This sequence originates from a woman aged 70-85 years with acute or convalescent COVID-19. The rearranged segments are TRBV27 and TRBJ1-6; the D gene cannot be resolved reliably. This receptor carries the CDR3 CASSLLSGVPYNSPLHF. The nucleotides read TGTGCCAGCAGTTTACTTTCCGGGGTCCCCTATAATTCACCCCTCCACTTT.